This T cell receptor beta chain originates from a study of shared clonotypes between healthy human individuals. Overall study results and limits: Naive subsets, compared against memory subsets, generally had larger estimated richness values.

The CDR3 consists of 16 residues. V was clipped by 1 base and J by 6 bases; unmatched bases: 12. The V gene's germline CDR1 is SGHRS and CDR2 YFSETQ. Worth noting for this clone: Its antigen is still unknown.

Assay execution took place at the deep level. Researchers divided each subset's genomic DNA evenly across several immunoSEQ plates. TCRdb's copy holds only in-frame clones and misses some; the assay was immunoSEQ multiplex PCR. This sample has roughly 170,000 clones, with 66% found just once. The chain has TRBV5-1 and TRBJ2-7; TRBD2 agrees at 8 bases. Material: memory CD4+ T cells sorted from blood. This sample's subset: CD45RA-negative fraction. The sequence was collected from a man younger than 40 in good health. CDR3 DNA: TGCGCCAGCAGCTTGATGGCGGGGGGAGCCCGGGGCGAGCAGTACTTC. Its translation: CASSLMAGGARGEQYF.